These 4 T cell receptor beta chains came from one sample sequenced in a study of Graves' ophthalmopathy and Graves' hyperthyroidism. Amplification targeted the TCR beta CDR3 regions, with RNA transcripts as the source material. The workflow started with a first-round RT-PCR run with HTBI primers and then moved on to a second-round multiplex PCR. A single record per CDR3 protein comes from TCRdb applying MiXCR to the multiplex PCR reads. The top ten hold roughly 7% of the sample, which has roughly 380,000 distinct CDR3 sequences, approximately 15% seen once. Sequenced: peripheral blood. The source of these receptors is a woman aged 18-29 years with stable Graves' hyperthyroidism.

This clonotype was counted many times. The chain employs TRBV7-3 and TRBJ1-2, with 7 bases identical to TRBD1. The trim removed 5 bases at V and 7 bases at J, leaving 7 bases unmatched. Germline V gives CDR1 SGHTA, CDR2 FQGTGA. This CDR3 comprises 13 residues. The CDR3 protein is CASSTHRQGGYTF. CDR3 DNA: TGTGCCAGCAGCACTCATCGACAGGGTGGCTACACCTTC.

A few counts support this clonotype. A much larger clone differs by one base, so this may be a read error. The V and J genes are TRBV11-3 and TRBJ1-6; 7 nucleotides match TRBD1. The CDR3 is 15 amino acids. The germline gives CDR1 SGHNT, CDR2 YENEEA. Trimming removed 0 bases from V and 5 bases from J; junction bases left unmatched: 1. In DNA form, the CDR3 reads TGTGCCAGCAGCTTAGAGGGACAGAATAATTCACCCCTCCACTTT. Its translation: CASSLEGQNNSPLHF.

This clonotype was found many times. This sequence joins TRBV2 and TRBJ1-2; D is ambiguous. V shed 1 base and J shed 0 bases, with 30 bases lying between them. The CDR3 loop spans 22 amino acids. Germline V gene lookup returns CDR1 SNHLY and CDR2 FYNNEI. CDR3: CASSEEIRRNGVTITTNYGYTF. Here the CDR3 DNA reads TGTGCCAGCAGTGAAGAGATCCGAAGGAATGGGGTCACGATCACAACTAACTATGGCTACACCTTC.

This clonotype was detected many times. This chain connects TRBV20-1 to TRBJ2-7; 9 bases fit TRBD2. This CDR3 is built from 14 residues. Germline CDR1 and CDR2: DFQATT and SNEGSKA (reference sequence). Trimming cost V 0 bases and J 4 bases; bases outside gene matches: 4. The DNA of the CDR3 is TGCAGTGCTAGAGAGGCTAGCGGGGCTTACGAGCAGTACTTC. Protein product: CSAREASGAYEQYF.